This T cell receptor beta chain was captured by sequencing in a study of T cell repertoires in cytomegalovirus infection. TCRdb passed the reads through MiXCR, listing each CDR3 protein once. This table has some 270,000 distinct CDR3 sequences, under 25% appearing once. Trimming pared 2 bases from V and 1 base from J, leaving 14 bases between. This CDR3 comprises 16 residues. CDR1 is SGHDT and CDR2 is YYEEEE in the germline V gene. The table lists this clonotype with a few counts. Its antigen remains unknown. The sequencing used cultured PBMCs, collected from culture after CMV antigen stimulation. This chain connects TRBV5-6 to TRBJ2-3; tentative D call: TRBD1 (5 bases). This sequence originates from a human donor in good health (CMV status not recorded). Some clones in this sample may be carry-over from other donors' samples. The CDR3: CASSLPPGSGTDTQYF. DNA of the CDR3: TGTGCCAGCAGCTTACCTCCAGGGTCCGGCACAGATACGCAGTATTTT.